The sequence of this TCR beta chain was determined in a study of blood T cell repertoires in COVID-19. About the research overall: T cells, B-cell-depleted T cells, or PBMCs supplied cDNA or gDNA.

Germline values: CDR1 SGHNT, CDR2 YYREEE (reference sequence). The V gene lost 2 bases and the J gene lost 3 bases, with 9 bases spanning the gap. The CDR3 totals 13 residues. The method was immunoSEQ multiplex PCR; TCRdb's version includes in-frame clones alone and lacks a portion of them. Of over 150,000 clones listed, 85% to 95% are singletons. The receptor was isolated from a man aged 25 to 40 with COVID-19, enrolled during active disease. The rearrangement links TRBV5-4 to TRBJ2-7, with D possibly matching TRBD1 (5 bases). Sample: peripheral blood. Here the CDR3 reads CASSFTDSYEQYF. Here the CDR3 DNA reads TGTGCCAGCAGCTTCACCGACAGCTACGAGCAGTACTTC.